The 25 T cell receptor beta chains listed next were all sequenced from one sample in a study of human T cells and chemical hapten exposure. This sample's time point: patch test 2, 6 weeks after DPC sensitization. Documented treatment: therapeutic diphenylcyclopropenone sensitization with weekly scalp DPC. Using its own MiXCR run on the RACE reads, TCRdb lists one record per CDR3 protein. Seen here are some 89,000 distinct CDR3 sequences, 10% observed once, and the top ten hold 2% to 2.5%. Sequenced material: whole blood, taken in connection with sensitization to the hapten diphenylcyclopropenone (DPC). The receptors derive from a woman in her 30s with alopecia areata. Some clones in this sample may be carry-over from other donors' samples.

The chain carries TRBV5-1 and TRBJ1-2; D is unresolved. The CDR3 has 14 residues. CDR1 is SGHRS, CDR2 YFSETQ, per germline. The ends were cut back, 1 base at V and 2 bases at J, with 9 bases in the middle. The CDR3 sequence: CASSLTDKNYGYTF. The CDR3 nucleotides read TGCGCCAGCAGCTTGACTGACAAAAACTATGGCTACACCTTC. Full variable domain (outside the CDR3, taken from reference TRBV5-1 and TRBJ1-2): KAGVTQTPRYLIKTRGQQVTLSCSPISGHRSVSWYQQTPGQGLQFLFEYFSETQRNKGNFPGRFSGRQFSNSRSEMNVSTLELGDSALYLCASSLTDKNYGYTFGSGTRLTVV.

This clonotype came up many times. The gene calls are TRBV7-2 and TRBJ2-3; D gene uncertain. Germline values: CDR1 SGHTA, CDR2 FQGNSA. V was trimmed by 2 bases and J by 2 bases, leaving 8 bases between them. This CDR3 comprises 14 residues. In DNA, the CDR3 is TGTGCCAGCAGCTTAACCGGCACCACAGATACGCAGTATTTT. Translated: CASSLTGTTDTQYF.

This clonotype was seen many times. This rearrangement joins TRBV7-2 to TRBJ1-6, with D unclear. CDR1 SGHTA and CDR2 FQGNSA come from the germline V gene. The CDR3 contains 16 residues. Trimming cost V 5 bases and J 10 bases, with 21 bases left between them. The CDR3: CASSHSWGPLGSPLHF. The CDR3 DNA follows: TGTGCCAGCAGCCACAGCTGGGGTCCGCTCGGGTCACCCCTCCACTTT.

This clonotype was observed a handful of times. The rearrangement uses TRBV7-9 and TRBJ2-7; D gene ambiguous. The V gene's germline CDR1 is SEHNR and CDR2 FQNEAQ (reference sequence). The CDR3 spans 13 residues. Trimming took off 5 bases at V and 4 bases at J, with 12 bases between the two ends. CDR3 nucleotide sequence: TGTGCCAGCAGCCCGGCGGCCACATACGAGCAGTACTTC. It specifies CASSPAATYEQYF. Using reference TRBV7-9 and TRBJ2-7 for the parts outside the CDR3, the full variable domain is DTGVSQNPRHKITKRGQNVTFRCDPISEHNRLYWYRQTLGQGPEFLTYFQNEAQLEKSRLLSDRFSAERPKGSFSTLEIQRTEQGDSAMYLCASSPAATYEQYFGPGTRLTVT.

The chain is built from TRBV2 and TRBJ2-1; D is possibly TRBD2 (5 bases). V shed 6 bases and J shed 6 bases, with 15 bases lying between them. CDR1 and CDR2 (germline): SNHLY, FYNNEI. This CDR3 has 14 residues. The CDR3, as DNA: TGTGCCAGCAGGGCACCCGGGGAATCCAATGAGCAGTTCTTC. Translating it yields CASRAPGESNEQFF.

Ten or more counts support this clonotype. The genes are TRBV10-3 and TRBJ2-2, with 7 bases matching TRBD1. Germline V gene sequence: CDR1 ENHRY, CDR2 SYGVKD. Losses at the gene ends were 0 bases for V and 15 bases for J; bases not matched to a gene: 4. The CDR3 sequence is 12 residues long. CDR3 in amino acids: CAISESTGKMFF. CDR3 nucleotides: TGTGCCATCAGTGAGTCGACAGGGAAAATGTTTTTT.

In its sample, this clonotype was seen many times. The chain carries TRBV29-1 and TRBJ2-3; D gene uncertain. The CDR3 covers 11 residues. In germline, CDR1 is SQVTM, CDR2 ANQGSEA. CDR3 loop: CSGEVSYTQYF. The CDR3 nucleotides read TGCAGTGGGGAAGTGAGCTATACGCAGTATTTT.

V gene TRBV6-2 or TRBV6-3 combines with J gene TRBJ2-1; possibly TRBD2 for D (6 bases). This CDR3 region has 15 residues. Germline CDR1 reads MNHEY; CDR2 reads SVGEGT. The V and J ends lost 2 bases and 6 bases respectively, with 14 bases between them. DNA of the CDR3: TGTGCCAGCAGTTACGACGGGGTCGGGGGCAATGAGCAGTTCTTC. It yields the protein CASSYDGVGGNEQFF.

This clonotype has at least ten counts. The chain joins TRBV2 to TRBJ2-3; 7 positions agree with TRBD1. The CDR3 covers 15 residues. Germline V gives CDR1 SNHLY, CDR2 FYNNEI. The V segment lost 6 bases and the J segment 1 base; nucleotides outside the gene matches: 7. CDR3 nucleotide sequence: TGTGCCAGCAGGCCGTACGACAGGGGCACAGATACGCAGTATTTT. This sequence encodes CASRPYDRGTDTQYF.

For the CDR3, the DNA is TGTGCCATCAGTTCTAGCGGGGGCACAGATACGCAGTATTTT. This sequence encodes CAISSSGGTDTQYF. The rearrangement uses TRBV10-3 and TRBJ2-3, with 9 bases identical to TRBD2. The ends lost 5 bases at V and 1 base at J; junction bases unmatched: 1. There are 14 residues in the CDR3. Per germline, CDR1 ENHRY and CDR2 SYGVKD.

The sample holds many counts of this clonotype. The chain carries TRBV30 and TRBJ2-3, with 12 bases aligning to TRBD1. Germline CDR1 reads GTSNPN; CDR2 reads SVGIG (reference sequence). The CDR3 extends over 16 amino acids. The V segment lost 4 bases and the J segment 4 bases; nucleotides outside the gene matches: 9. CDR3: CAWTPGTGGRADTQYF. The CDR3 DNA reads TGTGCCTGGACTCCCGGGACAGGGGGCCGCGCAGATACGCAGTATTTT.

This clonotype was found many times. This chain connects TRBV29-1 to TRBJ1-1; D call uncertain. The germline CDR1 and CDR2 sequences are SQVTM and ANQGSEA. The V gene lost 3 bases and the J gene lost 6 bases, with 11 bases spanning the gap. The CDR3 is made up of 12 amino acids. CDR3 in amino acids: CSVDRANAEAFF. CDR3 nucleotide sequence: TGCAGCGTTGATAGGGCTAACGCTGAAGCTTTCTTT.

This clonotype was seen at least ten times. The chain links TRBV7-9 to TRBJ2-2; D remains unclear. V was clipped by 4 bases and J by 9 bases, with 15 bases between them. CDR3 length: 14 residues. From germline, CDR1 is SEHNR and CDR2 FQNEAQ (reference sequence). The CDR3 nucleotides read TGTGCCAGCAGCTCCACTACCGGCGGCAGGGAGCTGTTTTTT. Its translation is CASSSTTGGRELFF. The whole variable domain, filled in from reference TRBV7-9 and TRBJ2-2, reads DTGVSQNPRHKITKRGQNVTFRCDPISEHNRLYWYRQTLGQGPEFLTYFQNEAQLEKSRLLSDRFSAERPKGSFSTLEIQRTEQGDSAMYLCASSSTTGGRELFFGEGSRLTVL.

This clonotype was seen many times. This chain uses TRBV5-1 with TRBJ2-1, with D tentatively TRBD1 (5 bases). CDR3 size: 14 residues. Germline V gives CDR1 SGHRS, CDR2 YFSETQ. The V and J ends lost 8 bases and 3 bases respectively, with 15 bases between them. The CDR3 region is CASTQQENYNEQFF. The CDR3 nucleotides read TGCGCCAGTACACAACAGGAGAACTACAATGAGCAGTTCTTC.

This clonotype was picked up a small number of times. The V call is TRBV2, the J call TRBJ2-2; D may be TRBD1 or TRBD2 (6 bases each). Per the germline V gene, CDR1 is SNHLY and CDR2 is FYNNEI. The CDR3 spans 14 residues. V was trimmed by 8 bases and J by 4 bases, leaving 14 bases between them. The CDR3 coding sequence is TGTGCCAGCTCGTGGGGGGCTGGCACCGGGGAGCTGTTTTTT. It translates to CASSWGAGTGELFF.

This clonotype showed up just a few times. The chain carries TRBV28 and TRBJ2-1, with 9 nucleotides matching TRBD2. V was clipped by 3 bases and J by 10 bases; unmatched bases: 7. The CDR3 spans 14 residues. Germline V CDR1 and CDR2: MDHEN, SYDVKM. In DNA form, the CDR3 reads TGTGCCAGCAGTTTTAGCGGGCTAGCGGGAGAGCAGTTCTTC. Translation: CASSFSGLAGEQFF. Variable domain in full (rest from reference TRBV28 and TRBJ2-1): DVKVTQSSRYLVKRTGEKVFLECVQDMDHENMFWYRQDPGLGLRLIYFSYDVKMKEKGDIPEGYSVSREKKERFSLILESASTNQTSMYLCASSFSGLAGEQFFGPGTRLTVL.

There are many counts of this clonotype. V and J are TRBV4-2 and TRBJ1-5, with TRBD1 matching 8 bases. Per the germline V gene, CDR1 is LGHNA and CDR2 is YNFKEQ. The CDR3 covers 14 residues. Unmatched junction bases numbered 2, after V lost 2 bases and J lost 5 bases. CDR3 residues: CASSQLTGDQPQHF. DNA of the CDR3: TGTGCCAGCAGCCAATTGACAGGGGATCAGCCCCAGCATTTT.

This clonotype was counted many times. The V and J genes are TRBV7-9 and TRBJ1-2; 8 bases are shared with TRBD1. The germline gives CDR1 SEHNR, CDR2 FQNEAQ (reference sequence). This CDR3 has 15 amino acids. The V gene end was trimmed by 3 bases and the J gene end by 6 bases; junction bases not matched to a gene: 9. CDR3 coding DNA: TGTGCCAGCAGCTTCACCCAGGACAGGGAAAATGGCTACACCTTC. Translation gives CASSFTQDRENGYTF.

This clonotype showed up many times. V gene TRBV6-2 or TRBV6-3 combines with J gene TRBJ1-1; 8 positions match TRBD1. The germline CDR1 and CDR2 sequences are MNHEY and SVGEGT. The trim removed 8 bases at V and 1 base at J, leaving 6 bases unmatched. The CDR3 is 14 residues long. The CDR3 nucleotides are TGTGCCAGCGGACAGACAGGGGCGAACACTGAAGCTTTCTTT. This sequence encodes CASGQTGANTEAFF.

There are a few counts of this clonotype. The genes are TRBV6-1 and TRBJ1-2; possible D gene TRBD1, 5 bases. The germline V gene encodes CDR1 MNHNS and CDR2 SASEGT. Between the trimmed V and J ends, which lost 4 bases and 4 bases, there was a span of 7 bases. The CDR3 totals 12 residues. The DNA for the CDR3 is TGTGCCAGCAGTGGGGGCGGCTATGGCTACACCTTC. Translating it yields CASSGGGYGYTF.

Ten or more counts support this clonotype. The chain employs TRBV7-2 and TRBJ1-3, with D perhaps TRBD1 (5 bases). The CDR3 is 15 amino acids. Trimming took 1 base from V and 1 from J, leaving 8 bases between them. Per germline, CDR1 SGHTA and CDR2 FQGNSA. The CDR3 DNA reads as TGTGCCAGCAGCTTAGATGGGGGTTCTGGAAACACCATATATTTT. This translates into CASSLDGGSGNTIYF.

The gene calls are TRBV15 and TRBJ2-1; no clear D gene. There are 15 residues in the CDR3. Between the trimmed V and J ends, which lost 0 bases and 5 bases, there was a span of 11 bases. Germline-derived CDR1 and CDR2 are LNHNV and YYDKDF (reference sequence). CDR3 region: CATSRDPTRNNEQFF. The CDR3 bases are TGTGCCACCAGCAGAGACCCCACCAGGAACAATGAGCAGTTCTTC.

This clonotype was found a few times. The chain carries TRBV18 and TRBJ2-7, with a possible D match to TRBD1 (6 bases). The V end was cut by 3 bases, the J end by 0 bases, with 9 bases between. CDR1 is KGHSH and CDR2 is LQKENI in the germline V gene. The CDR3 is 14 residues long. CDR3 sequence: CASSPDRSSYEQYF. DNA for the CDR3: TGTGCCAGCTCACCCGACAGGAGCTCCTACGAGCAGTACTTC.

This clonotype has ten or more counts. J is TRBJ1-2 and V is TRBV2; no clear D. Trimming pared 0 bases from V and 4 bases from J, leaving 6 bases between. This CDR3 has 13 residues. Germline V gene lookup returns CDR1 SNHLY and CDR2 FYNNEI. The CDR3 DNA sequence: TGTGCCAGCAGTGAAGCGGTCGGCTATGGCTACACCTTC. Its translation: CASSEAVGYGYTF.

The chain joins TRBV11-2 to TRBJ2-1, with D unclear. This CDR3 is 13 amino acids long. Trimming removed 5 bases from V and 6 bases from J, with 11 bases in between. CDR1 and CDR2 (germline): SGHAT, FQNNGV. The CDR3 reads CASSLNSRNEQFF. The CDR3 region has the DNA TGTGCCAGCAGCCTAAACTCGCGCAATGAGCAGTTCTTC.